Listed below are T cell receptor beta chains from one sample, sequenced in a study of cytomegalovirus exposure and HLA in healthy donors. TCRdb's table, derived via immunoSEQ multiplex PCR, lists solely in-frame clones and lacks some. The repertoire holds around 110,000 clones, with approximately 76% as singletons. What was sequenced was PBMCs. Receptors originate from a man aged 18 to 30 in good health and CMV-seronegative. The CDR3 runs from the conserved cysteine through the conserved F or W. A D gene is named only where the DNA matches it firmly. Size is omitted from some rows. Given values are once, few, many or a class for expanded clones.

abundance,j_gene,v_gene,d_gene,CDR3aa,CDR3nt
NA,TRBJ1-3,TRBV6-1,TRBD1,CASSERVQGHFGNTIYF,TGTGCCAGCAGTGAAAGGGTACAGGGGCATTTTGGAAACACCATATATTTT
NA,TRBJ2-7,TRBV7-9,TRBD1,CASSSFVGVSGQGHYEQYF,TGTGCCAGCAGCTCATTTGTAGGGGTTTCGGGACAGGGGCACTACGAGCAGTACTTC
NA,TRBJ1-1,TRBV14,NA,CASSQDRALGAFF,TGTGCCAGCAGCCAAGACAGGGCCTTAGGGGCTTTCTTT
NA,TRBJ1-2,TRBV6-1,NA,CASSEYVRYGYTF,TGTGCCAGCAGTGAATACGTGCGCTATGGCTACACCTTC
NA,TRBJ1-4,TRBV7-8,NA,CASSVRGSNEKLFF,TGTGCCAGCAGCGTAAGGGGGAGCAATGAAAAACTGTTTTTT
NA,TRBJ2-3,TRBV2,TRBD1,CASSEVGTGIGTQYF,TGTGCCAGCAGTGAAGTTGGGACAGGGATCGGTACGCAGTATTTT
NA,TRBJ1-1,TRBV7-2,NA,CASRLTDMNTEAFF,TGTGCCAGCAGGCTGACAGACATGAACACTGAAGCTTTCTTT
once,TRBJ2-7,TRBV19,NA,CARKGGLNSYEQYF,TGTGCCAGAAAGGGGGGGCTGAACTCCTACGAGCAGTACTTC
few,TRBJ1-6,TRBV4-1,NA,CASSQDASGGSYNSPLHF,TGCGCCAGCAGCCAAGACGCTAGCGGGGGTTCCTATAATTCACCCCTCCACTTT
few,TRBJ2-5,TRBV11-2,TRBD1,CASSFGESGGGETQYF,TGTGCCAGCAGCTTTGGGGAATCAGGGGGCGGGGAGACCCAGTACTTC
few,TRBJ1-1,TRBV14,NA,CASSLNGAGNTEAFF,TGTGCCAGCAGCCTAAATGGGGCCGGGAACACTGAAGCTTTCTTT
NA,TRBJ1-4,TRBV4-3,TRBD1,CASSQVTGVSEKLFF,TGCGCCAGCAGCCAAGTTACAGGGGTCTCTGAAAAACTGTTTTTT
NA,TRBJ2-1,TRBV14,TRBD2,CASSQVLGTNHHEQFF,TGTGCCAGCAGCCAAGTCCTCGGGACTAATCATCATGAGCAGTTCTTC
NA,TRBJ2-5,TRBV5-1,NA,CASSLSGGKTQYF,TGCGCCAGCAGCTTGTCCGGCGGGAAGACCCAGTACTTC
once,TRBJ1-2,TRBV5-4,NA,CASSLPGLYGYTF,TGTGCCAGCAGCTTGCCAGGACTCTATGGCTACACCTTC
once,TRBJ1-2,TRBV5-1,NA,CASSSRVTGDGYTF,TGCGCCAGCAGCTCGAGGGTGACAGGCGATGGCTACACCTTC
few,TRBJ1-2,TRBV5-4,TRBD1,CASSGTGRSNYGYTF,TGTGCCAGCAGCGGGACAGGTCGTTCTAACTATGGCTACACCTTC
NA,TRBJ2-1,TRBV7-8,TRBD2,CASSPGSGGGYNEQFF,TGTGCCAGCAGCCCCGGAAGTGGCGGGGGGTACAATGAGCAGTTCTTC
NA,TRBJ2-1,TRBV27,NA,CASSPLVGNEQFF,TGTGCCAGCAGCCCCCTGGTCGGCAATGAGCAGTTCTTC
NA,TRBJ2-1,TRBV7-8,TRBD2,CASSSGTSGVNEQFF,TGTGCCAGCAGCTCCGGGACTAGCGGGGTCAATGAGCAGTTCTTC
once,TRBJ1-5,TRBV19,NA,CAMEHEPRQNQPQHF,TGTGCCATGGAGCACGAACCAAGACAGAATCAGCCCCAGCATTTT
NA,TRBJ2-1,TRBV9,NA,CASSANPSGTAHDEQFF,TGTGCCAGCAGCGCGAACCCGTCGGGTACCGCCCACGATGAGCAGTTCTTC
NA,TRBJ2-1,TRBV7-9,TRBD2,CASSLARLERGGPGEQFF,TGTGCCAGCAGCTTAGCTCGTCTGGAGCGGGGGGGCCCTGGGGAGCAGTTCTTC
NA,TRBJ2-1,TRBV7-3,TRBD2,CASGLAVGEQFF,TGTGCCAGCGGGCTAGCGGTCGGTGAGCAGTTCTTC
few,TRBJ1-1,TRBV29-1,NA,CSVERGGVNTEAFF,TGCAGCGTTGAAAGAGGGGGGGTAAACACTGAAGCTTTCTTT
NA,TRBJ1-1,TRBV6-6,TRBD1,CASSYGAGGAGTEAFF,TGTGCCAGCAGTTACGGGGCAGGGGGCGCGGGCACTGAAGCTTTCTTT
NA,TRBJ1-6,TRBV5-8,NA,CASSLFARDSPLHF,TGTGCCAGCAGCTTGTTTGCCCGGGATTCACCCCTCCACTTT
few,TRBJ1-6,TRBV27,TRBD1,CASSLGQGVYNSPLHF,TGTGCCAGCAGTTTAGGACAGGGGGTCTATAATTCACCCCTCCACTTT
NA,TRBJ1-2,TRBV7-9,TRBD1,CASSPETGVNYGYTF,TGTGCCAGCAGCCCCGAGACAGGGGTGAACTATGGCTACACCTTC
NA,TRBJ2-6,TRBV28,NA,CASRHTVPGANVLTF,TGTGCCAGCAGGCATACAGTTCCTGGGGCCAACGTCCTGACTTTC
NA,TRBJ1-3,TRBV19,NA,CASSIGQDSGNTIYF,TGTGCCAGTAGTATTGGCCAGGACTCTGGAAACACCATATATTTT
NA,TRBJ2-1,TRBV9,TRBD2,CASSVGLAGGRLHNEQFF,TGTGCCAGCAGCGTAGGGCTAGCGGGGGGGCGGCTACACAATGAGCAGTTCTTC
NA,TRBJ2-5,TRBV10-1,NA,CASAPGYLETQYF,TGCGCCAGCGCCCCAGGCTATTTGGAGACCCAGTACTTC
NA,TRBJ1-3,TRBV5-3,NA,CARSLVEGFGNTIYF,TGTGCCAGAAGCTTGGTGGAGGGTTTTGGAAACACCATATATTTT
few,TRBJ1-1,TRBV5-1,TRBD1,CASSLQSRGRRTEAFF,TGCGCCAGCAGCCTTCAATCCAGGGGGCGGAGGACTGAAGCTTTCTTT
NA,TRBJ2-4,TRBV7-9,TRBD1,CASSSRDRQQYF,TGTGCCAGCAGCTCACGGGACAGACAACAGTACTTC
NA,TRBJ2-7,TRBV25-1,NA,CASSVPGQTHEQYF,TGTGCCAGCAGTGTCCCGGGACAAACGCACGAGCAGTACTTC
NA,TRBJ2-7,TRBV18,NA,CASSLSPPDGVTYEQYF,TGTGCCAGCTCACTATCCCCCCCGGACGGGGTAACCTACGAGCAGTACTTC
few,TRBJ2-3,TRBV4-1,NA,CASSQSPGLNTDTQYF,TGCGCCAGCAGCCAATCACCGGGGTTAAACACAGATACGCAGTATTTT
NA,TRBJ2-5,TRBV6-1,TRBD2,CASSDQSGGQETQYF,TGTGCCAGCAGTGATCAGAGCGGGGGCCAAGAGACCCAGTACTTC
NA,TRBJ2-3,TRBV19,NA,CASSMSRTDTQYF,TGTGCCAGTAGTATGAGCAGGACAGATACGCAGTATTTT
NA,TRBJ1-4,TRBV5-1,TRBD1,CASSHGTGPNEKLFF,TGCGCCAGCAGCCACGGGACAGGGCCTAATGAAAAACTGTTTTTT
few,TRBJ2-7,TRBV4-2,NA,CASSQGAGFGHEQYF,TGTGCCAGCAGCCAAGGGGCAGGGTTTGGTCACGAGCAGTACTTC
NA,TRBJ2-1,TRBV2,NA,CASEPPAGNEQFF,TGTGCCAGCGAACCCCCGGCCGGGAATGAGCAGTTCTTC
NA,TRBJ2-3,TRBV7-3,TRBD1,CASSRRDRLTDTQYF,TGTGCCAGCAGCCGCCGGGACAGGTTGACAGATACGCAGTATTTT
NA,TRBJ1-4,TRBV27,NA,CASSLSGGTNEKLFF,TGTGCCAGCAGTTTGTCTGGCGGAACTAATGAAAAACTGTTTTTT
NA,TRBJ1-2,TRBV28,TRBD1,CASSLGTDYGYTF,TGTGCCAGCAGTTTAGGGACAGACTATGGCTACACCTTC
NA,TRBJ2-2,TRBV7-2,TRBD2,CASSLAQAGGPEGELFF,TGTGCCAGCAGCTTAGCGCAAGCGGGGGGTCCTGAAGGGGAGCTGTTTTTT
NA,TRBJ2-2,TRBV25-1,NA,CASSPLAGDKAGELFF,TGTGCCAGCAGTCCACTGGCAGGGGATAAGGCCGGGGAGCTGTTTTTT
once,TRBJ2-7,TRBV19,NA,CASSPREGSSYEQYF,TGTGCCAGTAGTCCTCGTGAAGGGAGCTCCTACGAGCAGTACTTC
NA,TRBJ1-5,TRBV5-6,NA,CASSFRGAGNQPQHF,TGTGCCAGCAGCTTCCGGGGGGCTGGCAATCAGCCCCAGCATTTT
few,TRBJ1-6,TRBV5-6,NA,CASSLNFGGSSYNSPLHF,TGTGCCAGCAGCTTGAATTTTGGCGGGAGCTCCTATAATTCACCCCTCCACTTT
NA,TRBJ2-3,TRBV2,TRBD2,CASARGGVTDTQYF,TGTGCCAGCGCCCGGGGGGGAGTGACAGATACGCAGTATTTT
NA,TRBJ2-3,TRBV29-1,NA,CSVSFSDTQYF,TGCAGCGTTTCGTTCTCGGATACGCAGTATTTT
NA,TRBJ2-3,TRBV19,NA,CASSPWGVWNTDTQYF,TGTGCCAGTAGTCCGTGGGGGGTTTGGAACACAGATACGCAGTATTTT
NA,TRBJ1-1,TRBV28,NA,CASSSTGMNTEAFF,TGTGCCAGCAGTTCGACAGGAATGAACACTGAAGCTTTCTTT
NA,TRBJ2-3,TRBV7-2,TRBD2,CASSSAAGTTDTQYF,TGTGCCAGCAGCTCCGCAGCGGGAACCACAGATACGCAGTATTTT
NA,TRBJ2-1,TRBV25-1,NA,CASSAGFVEQFF,TGTGCCAGCAGTGCGGGATTTGTCGAGCAGTTCTTC